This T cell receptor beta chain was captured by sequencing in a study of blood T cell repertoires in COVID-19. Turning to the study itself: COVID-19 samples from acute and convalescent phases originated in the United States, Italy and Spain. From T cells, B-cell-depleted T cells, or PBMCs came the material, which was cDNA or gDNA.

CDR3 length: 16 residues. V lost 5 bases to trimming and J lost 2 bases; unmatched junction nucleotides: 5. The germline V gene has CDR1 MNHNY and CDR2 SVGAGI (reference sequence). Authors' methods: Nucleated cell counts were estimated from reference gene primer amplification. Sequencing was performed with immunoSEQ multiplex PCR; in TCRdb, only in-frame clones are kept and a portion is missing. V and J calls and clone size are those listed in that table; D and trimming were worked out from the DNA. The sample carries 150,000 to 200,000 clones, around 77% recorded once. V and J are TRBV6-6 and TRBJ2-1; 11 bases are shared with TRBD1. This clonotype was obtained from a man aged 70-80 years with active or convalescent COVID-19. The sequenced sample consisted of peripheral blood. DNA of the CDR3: TGTGCCAGCAGTGCTAGGGGACAGGGGGCCTACAATGAGCAGTTCTTC. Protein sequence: CASSARGQGAYNEQFF.